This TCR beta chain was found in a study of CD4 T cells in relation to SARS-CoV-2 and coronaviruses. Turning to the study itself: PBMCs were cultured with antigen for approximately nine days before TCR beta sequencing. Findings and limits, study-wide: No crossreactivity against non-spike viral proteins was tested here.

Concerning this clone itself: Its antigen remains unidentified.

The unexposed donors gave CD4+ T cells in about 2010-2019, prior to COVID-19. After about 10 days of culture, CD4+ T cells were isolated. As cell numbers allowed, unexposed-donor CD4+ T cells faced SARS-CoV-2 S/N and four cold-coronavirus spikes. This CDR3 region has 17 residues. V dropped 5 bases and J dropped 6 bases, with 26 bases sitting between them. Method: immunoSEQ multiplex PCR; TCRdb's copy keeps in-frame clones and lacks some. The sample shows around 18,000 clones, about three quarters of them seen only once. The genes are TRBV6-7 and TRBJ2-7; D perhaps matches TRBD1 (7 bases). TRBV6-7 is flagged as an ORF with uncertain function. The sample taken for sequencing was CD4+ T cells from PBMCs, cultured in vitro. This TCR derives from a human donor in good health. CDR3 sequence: CASSGSVDRATSCEQYF. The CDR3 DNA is TGTGCCAGCAGTGGCTCAGTAGACAGGGCGACTAGTTGCGAGCAGTACTTC.